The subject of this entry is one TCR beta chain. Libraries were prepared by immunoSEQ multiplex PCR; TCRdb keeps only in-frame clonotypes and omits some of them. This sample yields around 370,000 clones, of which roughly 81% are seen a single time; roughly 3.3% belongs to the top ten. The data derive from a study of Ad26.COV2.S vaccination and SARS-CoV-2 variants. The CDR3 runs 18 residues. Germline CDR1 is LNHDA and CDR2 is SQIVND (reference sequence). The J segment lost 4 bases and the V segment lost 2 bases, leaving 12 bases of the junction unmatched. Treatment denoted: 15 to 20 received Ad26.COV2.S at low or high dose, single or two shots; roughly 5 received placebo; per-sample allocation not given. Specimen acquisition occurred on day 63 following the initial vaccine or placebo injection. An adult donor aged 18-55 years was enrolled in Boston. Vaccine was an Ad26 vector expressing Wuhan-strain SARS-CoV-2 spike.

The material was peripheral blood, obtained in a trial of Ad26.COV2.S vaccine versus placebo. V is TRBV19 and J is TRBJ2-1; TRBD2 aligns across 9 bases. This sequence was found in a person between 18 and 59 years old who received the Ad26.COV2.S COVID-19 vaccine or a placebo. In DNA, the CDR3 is TGTGCCAGTAGTATAAGGAGTATAACGGGACTAGCTTACAATGAGCAGTTCTTC. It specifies CASSIRSITGLAYNEQFF.